This passage covers 21 T cell receptor beta chains from one sample sequenced in a study of blood T cell repertoires in COVID-19 (dated by TCRdb to 2020 to 2021). The library came from the immunoSEQ multiplex PCR assay. What TCRdb holds here is the immuneACCESS table cut down to in-frame rearrangements. Part of the clones is not present; checked against another copy, under half of the missing clones reflect an unresolved V gene, and the others are unexplained. This sample is represented by around 250,000 clones; roughly 80% of them were singletons. The top ten constitute 5% of the sample. Sequencing input: PBMCs or T cells enriched from blood (not recorded which). These TCRs come from a man in his forties or fifties who had been exposed to COVID-19.

The chain carries TRBV29-1 and TRBJ2-1, with 14 bases identical to TRBD2. Germline assignment: CDR1 SQVTM and CDR2 ANQGSEA. The CDR3 totals 14 residues. Germline trimming cut 5 bases from V and 8 bases from J; bases unmatched to any gene: 5. DNA of the CDR3: TGCAGCGTTAGGGGGACTAGCGGGAGTGATGAGCAGTTCTTC. Translation gives CSVRGTSGSDEQFF.

The V gene is TRBV4-1, the J gene TRBJ2-3, with D unresolved. The CDR3 consists of 12 residues. Trimming cost V 4 bases and J 6 bases, with 8 bases left between them. Germline CDR1 and CDR2: MGHRA and YSYEKL. CDR3 in DNA: TGCGCCAGCAGCCCTAATTCGGATACGCAGTATTTT. Translation gives CASSPNSDTQYF.

This chain connects TRBV4-2 to TRBJ1-5; 8 bases agree with TRBD1. The V and J ends lost 8 bases and 5 bases, in that order; junction bases with no gene match: 5. Germline V gene sequence: CDR1 LGHNA, CDR2 YNFKEQ. The CDR3 extends over 13 amino acids. CDR3 sequence reads: CASGQGADQPQHF. CDR3 nucleotide sequence: TGTGCCAGCGGTCAGGGGGCTGATCAGCCCCAGCATTTT.

This chain connects TRBV6-5 to TRBJ2-7; D is perhaps TRBD1 (6 bases). V lost 0 bases and J 5 bases, leaving 14 bases between the germline ends. The CDR3 totals 15 residues. Germline CDR1 reads MNHEY; CDR2 reads SVGAGI. In nucleotides, the CDR3 is TGTGCCAGCAGTTACTCATGGGCAGGGGCGAACGAGCAGTACTTC. This translates into CASSYSWAGANEQYF.

The chain carries TRBV5-1 and TRBJ2-2; 8 bases map to TRBD2. CDR1 and CDR2 from the germline V gene are SGHRS and YFSETQ. There are 13 residues in the CDR3. The trim removed 5 bases at V and 3 bases at J, leaving 0 bases unmatched. The CDR3 region is CASRLADTGELFF. CDR3 in DNA: TGCGCCAGCAGACTAGCGGACACCGGGGAGCTGTTTTTT.

The chain is built from TRBV5-4 and TRBJ2-5; 10 nucleotides match TRBD2. This CDR3 spans 14 amino acids. The junction had 5 bases not matched to a gene; V was cut back by 4 bases and J by 5 bases. Germline CDR1 is SGHNT and CDR2 is YYREEE (reference sequence). CDR3 sequence reads: CASSPLAGVETQYF. DNA for the CDR3: TGTGCCAGCAGCCCGCTAGCGGGAGTTGAGACCCAGTACTTC.

V and J are TRBV9 and TRBJ2-3; a weak D match, TRBD2 (5 bases). Trimming removed 1 base at V and 0 bases at J, with 24 bases between. CDR3 size: 20 residues. The germline gives CDR1 SGDLS, CDR2 YYNGEE. In DNA, the CDR3 is TGTGCCAGCAGCGTACCAACTAGGGCGGACCCCGGGTCTAGCACAGATACGCAGTATTTT. It codes for CASSVPTRADPGSSTDTQYF.

The rearrangement joins TRBV10-3 to TRBJ2-3, with 9 bases aligning to TRBD2. Germline assignment: CDR1 ENHRY and CDR2 SYGVKD. Germline trimming cut 9 bases from V and 0 bases from J; bases unmatched to any gene: 10. The CDR3 covers 16 residues. DNA for the CDR3: TGTGCCATAAGTTCCGGTGCGGGAGGGAGCACAGATACGCAGTATTTT. Its protein product is CAISSGAGGSTDTQYF.

The chain links TRBV9 to TRBJ2-2, with D unresolved. The V end lost 4 bases, the J end lost 0 bases, and 7 bases lay between the germline ends. CDR1 and CDR2 from the germline V gene are SGDLS and YYNGEE. This CDR3 has 14 amino acids. The CDR3 nucleotides read TGTGCCAGCAGCTTGACTTCGAACACCGGGGAGCTGTTTTTT. Protein: CASSLTSNTGELFF.

This clone was seen a handful of times. This rearrangement joins TRBV6-5 to TRBJ2-2, with 8 positions matching TRBD2. V shed 8 bases and J 1 base; nucleotides not matched to a gene: 3. The CDR3 runs to 14 residues. Germline V CDR1 and CDR2: MNHEY, SVGAGI. Here the CDR3 reads CASVTSENTGELFF. As DNA, the CDR3 is TGTGCCAGCGTGACTAGCGAGAACACCGGGGAGCTGTTTTTT.

J is TRBJ2-5 and V is TRBV7-6, with 7 bases lining up with TRBD1. Per the germline V gene, CDR1 is SGHVS and CDR2 is FNYEAQ. The CDR3 is made up of 12 amino acids. V shed 4 bases and J 7 bases; nucleotides not matched to a gene: 3. CDR3 residues: CASSSRQGTQYF. The CDR3 DNA sequence: TGTGCCAGCAGCTCCCGACAGGGGACCCAGTACTTC.

The chain joins TRBV7-6 to TRBJ2-1; 8 bases are shared with TRBD2. The CDR3 has 15 amino acids. With V trimmed by 5 bases and J by 2 bases, 5 bases remained unmatched. Germline lookup yields CDR1 SGHVS and CDR2 FNYEAQ. The CDR3 here is CASSKLAAPYNEQFF. The CDR3 coding sequence is TGTGCCAGCAGCAAACTAGCGGCCCCCTACAATGAGCAGTTCTTC. Complete variable domain (other parts from reference TRBV7-6 and TRBJ2-1): GAGVSQSPRYKVTKRGQDVALRCDPISGHVSLYWYRQALGQGPEFLTYFNYEAQQDKSGLPNDRFSAERPEGSISTLTIQRTEQRDSAMYRCASSKLAAPYNEQFFGPGTRLTVL.

This chain links TRBV5-5 with TRBJ1-4, with a tentative D call TRBD1 (6 bases). CDR1 and CDR2 from the germline V gene are SGHKS and YYEKEE (reference sequence). The V gene lost 0 bases and the J gene lost 8 bases, with 11 bases spanning the gap. This CDR3 region has 14 residues. In DNA form, the CDR3 reads TGTGCCAGCAGCTTGGGGCAGGGGTACGAAAAACTGTTTTTT. The encoded protein is CASSLGQGYEKLFF.

This clone was seen a single time. The chain recombines TRBV30 with TRBJ2-5, with 8 bases aligning to TRBD2. CDR1 GTSNPN and CDR2 SVGIG come from the germline V gene (reference sequence). The CDR3 has 15 amino acids. With 0 bases clipped from V and 2 bases from J, the junction kept 5 bases outside the gene matches. This chain's CDR3 is CAWSVLSGIQETQYF. The CDR3, as DNA: TGTGCCTGGAGTGTACTTAGCGGGATACAAGAGACCCAGTACTTC.

The chain couples TRBV18 to TRBJ2-6; 7 positions match TRBD1. V lost 3 bases to trimming and J lost 1 base; unmatched junction nucleotides: 6. This CDR3 is 17 amino acids long. From germline, CDR1 is KGHSH and CDR2 LQKENI. In DNA form, the CDR3 reads TGTGCCAGCTCACCTAGGACAGGCCAGTCTGGGGCCAACGTCCTGACTTTC. This codes for CASSPRTGQSGANVLTF.

This clone was detected once. The rearrangement uses TRBV2 and TRBJ1-2, with D perhaps matching TRBD1 (6 bases). The germline CDR1 and CDR2 sequences are SNHLY and FYNNEI. The germline V and J ends were trimmed by 6 bases and 6 bases, with 17 bases remaining between them. The CDR3 length is 14 residues. The chain's CDR3 is CASRDRSYSDGYTF. CDR3 nucleotide sequence: TGTGCCAGCAGAGACAGGTCCTATTCGGATGGCTACACCTTC.

This chain's CDR3 is CASSSSLVRGTEAFF. The CDR3 coding sequence is TGTGCCAGCAGCTCAAGCCTTGTTCGGGGCACTGAAGCTTTCTTT. This chain connects TRBV5-4 to TRBJ1-1; D remains ambiguous. Trimming removed 3 bases at V and 4 bases at J, with 16 bases between. This CDR3 has 15 residues. Germline CDR1 reads SGHNT; CDR2 reads YYREEE (reference sequence).

The chain has TRBV12-5 and TRBJ2-2; no clear D. Germline CDR1 reads LGHNT; CDR2 reads FRNRAP. The V end was cut by 2 bases, the J end by 7 bases, with 11 bases between. CDR3 length: 14 amino acids. CDR3 loop: CASGLIPGFGELFF. The CDR3 coding sequence is TGTGCTAGTGGTTTGATACCAGGCTTCGGGGAGCTGTTTTTT. The complete variable domain, with remaining parts taken from reference TRBV12-5 and TRBJ2-2, reads DARVTQTPRHKVTEMGQEVTMRCQPILGHNTVFWYRQTMMQGLELLAYFRNRAPLDDSGMPKDRFSAEMPDATLATLKIQPSEPRDSAVYFCASGLIPGFGELFFGEGSRLTVL.

This chain joins TRBV5-1 and TRBJ1-1; perhaps TRBD1 as D (5 bases). The CDR3 totals 15 residues. CDR1 is SGHRS and CDR2 is YFSETQ in the germline V gene. V lost 2 bases and J 0 bases, leaving 11 bases between the germline ends. CDR3 region: CASSFPTGMNTEAFF. CDR3 bases: TGCGCCAGCAGCTTCCCTACAGGAATGAACACTGAAGCTTTCTTT.

This clone was seen a handful of times. V gene TRBV11-2 combines with J gene TRBJ2-5; D is perhaps TRBD2 (6 bases). CDR3 length: 13 residues. V lost 3 bases to trimming and J lost 2 bases, with 7 bases between them. CDR1 is SGHAT and CDR2 is FQNNGV in the germline V gene. The CDR3 protein is CASSLGRQETQYF. CDR3 nucleotides: TGTGCCAGCAGCTTGGGGAGGCAAGAGACCCAGTACTTC.

V and J are TRBV3-1 (or the pseudogene TRBV3-2) and TRBJ2-7; 11 nucleotides line up with TRBD2. With V trimmed by 5 bases and J by 6 bases, 6 bases remained unmatched. Per germline, CDR1 LGHDT and CDR2 YNNKEL (reference sequence). This CDR3 spans 14 amino acids. CDR3 nucleotides: TGTGCCAGCAGCTCTAGCGGGAGGTTAGGCGAGCAGTACTTC. As protein: CASSSSGRLGEQYF.